This T cell receptor beta chain was recovered during a study of blood T cell repertoires in COVID-19. Produced via immunoSEQ multiplex PCR; TCRdb's table is partial and in-frame only. Seen here are 150,000 to 200,000 clones, 75% to 90% observed once, and the top ten hold approximately 3%. CDR3 length: 14 amino acids. Germline V gene data show CDR1 as LNHNV and CDR2 as YYDKDF (reference sequence). The ends were cut back, 8 bases at V and 0 bases at J, with 13 bases in the middle. The rearrangement uses TRBV15 and TRBJ1-2; no clear D. This sequence was found in an older woman who had recovered from COVID-19. Sequencing was performed on PBMCs or T cells enriched from blood (not recorded which). The DNA of the CDR3 is TGTGCCACCGGATCCGGGGAAGCTAACTATGGCTACACCTTC. Amino acids: CATGSGEANYGYTF.